The text below deals with one T cell receptor (beta chain). Its recognized antigen is unknown. Within one base of it there is no much larger clone, and no base qualities were kept. Inclusive of the bounding cysteine and phenylalanine, the CDR3 is 14 residues long. CDR3 DNA is the only sequence kept; it has 42 bases, read in frame from the first base. CDR1 is given as SGHAT and CDR2 as FQNNGV, both from the germline V gene. The V and J ends are trimmed by 4 bases and 5 bases, leaving 13 bases between them. To prepare the library, the immunoSEQ multiplex PCR assay was applied. The source is immuneACCESS, and TCRdb retained only in-frame sequences with V and J called. Part of the clones is not carried over; for the studies checked, unresolved V genes explain less than half of this, and the remainder is unexplained. Recorded for this sample are under 150,000 clones; around 92% of them occurred a single time. The ten largest clones add up to roughly 8% of the sample.

This record belongs to a study of control samples from healthy donors and cancer patients (TCRdb year 2020). The material sequenced was PBMCs. The receptor's source is a man aged 50-60 years with head and neck cancer. The chain links TRBV11-2 with TRBJ2-3, with TRBD2 perhaps the D gene, on 5 matching bases. Read as DNA, the sequence is TGTGCCAGCAGCTCGGCGAGAGGGAAAGATACGCAGTATTTT. Translation gives CASSSARGKDTQYF.